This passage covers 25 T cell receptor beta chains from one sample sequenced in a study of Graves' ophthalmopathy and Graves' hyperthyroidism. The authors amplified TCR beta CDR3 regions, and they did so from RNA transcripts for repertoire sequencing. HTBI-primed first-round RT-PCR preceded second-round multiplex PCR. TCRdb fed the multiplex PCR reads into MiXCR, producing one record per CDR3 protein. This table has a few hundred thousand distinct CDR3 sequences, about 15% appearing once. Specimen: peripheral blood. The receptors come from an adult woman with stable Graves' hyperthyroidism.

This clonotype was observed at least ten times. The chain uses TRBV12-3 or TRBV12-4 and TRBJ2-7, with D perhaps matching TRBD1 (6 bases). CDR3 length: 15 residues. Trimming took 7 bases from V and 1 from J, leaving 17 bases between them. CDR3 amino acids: CASKRTGSMSYEQYF. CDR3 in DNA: TGTGCCAGCAAAAGAACAGGGTCTATGTCCTACGAGCAGTACTTC.

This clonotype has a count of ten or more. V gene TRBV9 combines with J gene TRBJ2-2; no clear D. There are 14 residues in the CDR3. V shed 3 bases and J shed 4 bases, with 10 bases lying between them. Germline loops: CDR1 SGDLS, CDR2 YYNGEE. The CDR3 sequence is CASSARGSTGELFF. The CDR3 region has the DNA TGTGCCAGCAGCGCCCGAGGATCCACCGGGGAGCTGTTTTTT.

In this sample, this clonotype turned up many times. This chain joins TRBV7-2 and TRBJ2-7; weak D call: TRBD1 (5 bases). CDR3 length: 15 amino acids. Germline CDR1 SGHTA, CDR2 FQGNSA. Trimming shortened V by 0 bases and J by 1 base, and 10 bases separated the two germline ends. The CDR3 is CASSLALDKSYEQYF. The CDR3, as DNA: TGTGCCAGCAGCTTAGCGCTGGACAAATCCTACGAGCAGTACTTC.

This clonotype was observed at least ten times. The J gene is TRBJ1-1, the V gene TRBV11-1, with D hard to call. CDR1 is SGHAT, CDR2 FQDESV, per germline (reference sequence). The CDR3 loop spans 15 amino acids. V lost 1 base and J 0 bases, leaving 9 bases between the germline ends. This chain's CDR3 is CASSLGWKLNTEAFF. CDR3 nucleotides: TGTGCCAGCAGCTTAGGGTGGAAGCTGAACACTGAAGCTTTCTTT.

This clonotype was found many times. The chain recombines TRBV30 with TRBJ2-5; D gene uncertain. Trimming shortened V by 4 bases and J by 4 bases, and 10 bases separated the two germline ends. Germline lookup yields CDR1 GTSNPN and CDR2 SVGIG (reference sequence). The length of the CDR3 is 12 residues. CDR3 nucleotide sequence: TGTGCCTGGATCCGCCTCCCAGAGACCCAGTACTTC. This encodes CAWIRLPETQYF.

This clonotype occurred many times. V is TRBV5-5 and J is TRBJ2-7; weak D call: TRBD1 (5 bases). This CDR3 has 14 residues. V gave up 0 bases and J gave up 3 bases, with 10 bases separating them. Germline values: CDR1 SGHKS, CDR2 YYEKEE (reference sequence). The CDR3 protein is CASSLAGQSYEQYF. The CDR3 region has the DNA TGTGCCAGCAGCTTGGCAGGGCAGAGCTACGAGCAGTACTTC. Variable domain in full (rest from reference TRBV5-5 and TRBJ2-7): DAGVTQSPTHLIKTRGQQVTLRCSPISGHKSVSWYQQVLGQGPQFIFQYYEKEERGRGNFPDRFSARQFPNYSSELNVNALLLGDSALYLCASSLAGQSYEQYFGPGTRLTVT.

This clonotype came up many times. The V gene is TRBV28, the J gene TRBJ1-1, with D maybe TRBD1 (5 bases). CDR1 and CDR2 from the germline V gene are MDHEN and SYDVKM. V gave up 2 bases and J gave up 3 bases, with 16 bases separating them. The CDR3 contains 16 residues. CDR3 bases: TGTGCCAGCAGTTTAGTGGGATCAGGAGGGGACACTGAAGCTTTCTTT. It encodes CASSLVGSGGDTEAFF.

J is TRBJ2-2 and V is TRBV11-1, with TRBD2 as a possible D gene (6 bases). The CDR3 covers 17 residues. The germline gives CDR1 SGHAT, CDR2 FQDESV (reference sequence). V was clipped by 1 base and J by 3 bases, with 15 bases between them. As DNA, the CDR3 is TGTGCCAGCAGCTTAGTTGGTAGCGGCAAATACACCGGGGAGCTGTTTTTT. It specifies CASSLVGSGKYTGELFF.

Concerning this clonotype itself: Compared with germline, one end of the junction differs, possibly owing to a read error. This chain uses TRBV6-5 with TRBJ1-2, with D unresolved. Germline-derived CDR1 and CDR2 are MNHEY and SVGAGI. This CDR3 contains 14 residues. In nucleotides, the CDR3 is TGTGCCAGCAGTTACGAAAGAGGGAACTATGGTTACACCTTC. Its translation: CASSYERGNYGYTF.

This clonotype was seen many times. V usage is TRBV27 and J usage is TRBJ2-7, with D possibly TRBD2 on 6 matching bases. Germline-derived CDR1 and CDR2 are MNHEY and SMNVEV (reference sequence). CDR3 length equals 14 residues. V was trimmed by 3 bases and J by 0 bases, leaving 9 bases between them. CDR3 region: CASSLGLSSYEQYF. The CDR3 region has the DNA TGTGCCAGCAGTTTGGGACTCAGCTCCTACGAGCAGTACTTC.

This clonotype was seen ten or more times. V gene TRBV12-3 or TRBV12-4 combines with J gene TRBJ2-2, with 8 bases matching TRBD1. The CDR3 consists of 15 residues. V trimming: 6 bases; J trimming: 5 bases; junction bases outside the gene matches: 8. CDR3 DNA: TGTGCCAGCAGGAGGACAGGGAGAGGAACCGGGGAGCTGTTTTTT. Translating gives CASRRTGRGTGELFF.

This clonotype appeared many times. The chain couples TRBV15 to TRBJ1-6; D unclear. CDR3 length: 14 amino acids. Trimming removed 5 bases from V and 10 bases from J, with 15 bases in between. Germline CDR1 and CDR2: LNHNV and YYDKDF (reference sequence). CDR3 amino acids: CATSLSGKGSPLHF. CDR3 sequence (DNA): TGTGCCACCAGCTTATCGGGGAAAGGGTCACCCCTCCACTTT.

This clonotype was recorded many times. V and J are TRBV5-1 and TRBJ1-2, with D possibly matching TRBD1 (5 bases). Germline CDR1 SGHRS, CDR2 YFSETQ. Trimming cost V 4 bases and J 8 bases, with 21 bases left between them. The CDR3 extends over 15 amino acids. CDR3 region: CASSVSRDLTEGYTF. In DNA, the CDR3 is TGCGCCAGCAGCGTATCCAGGGATCTAACAGAGGGCTACACCTTC. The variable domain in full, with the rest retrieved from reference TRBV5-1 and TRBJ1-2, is KAGVTQTPRYLIKTRGQQVTLSCSPISGHRSVSWYQQTPGQGLQFLFEYFSETQRNKGNFPGRFSGRQFSNSRSEMNVSTLELGDSALYLCASSVSRDLTEGYTFGSGTRLTVV.

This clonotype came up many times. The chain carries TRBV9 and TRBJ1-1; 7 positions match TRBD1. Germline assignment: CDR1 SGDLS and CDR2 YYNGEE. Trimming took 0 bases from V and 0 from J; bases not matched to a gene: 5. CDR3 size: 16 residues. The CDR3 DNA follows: TGTGCCAGCAGCGTAGGTCCAGGGGGATTGAACACTGAAGCTTTCTTT. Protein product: CASSVGPGGLNTEAFF.

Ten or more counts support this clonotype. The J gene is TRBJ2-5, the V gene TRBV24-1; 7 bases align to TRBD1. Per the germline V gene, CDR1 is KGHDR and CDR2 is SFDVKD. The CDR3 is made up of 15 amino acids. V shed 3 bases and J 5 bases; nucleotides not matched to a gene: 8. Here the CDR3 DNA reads TGTGCCACCAGTGATAAGGGGGCTACGGGGGAGACCCAGTACTTC. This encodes CATSDKGATGETQYF.

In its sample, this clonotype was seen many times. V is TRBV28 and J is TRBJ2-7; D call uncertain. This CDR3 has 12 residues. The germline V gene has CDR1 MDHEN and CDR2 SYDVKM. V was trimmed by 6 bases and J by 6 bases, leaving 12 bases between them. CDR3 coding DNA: TGTGCCAGCAGCTCCGTTAGGGTCGAGCAGTACTTC. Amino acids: CASSSVRVEQYF.

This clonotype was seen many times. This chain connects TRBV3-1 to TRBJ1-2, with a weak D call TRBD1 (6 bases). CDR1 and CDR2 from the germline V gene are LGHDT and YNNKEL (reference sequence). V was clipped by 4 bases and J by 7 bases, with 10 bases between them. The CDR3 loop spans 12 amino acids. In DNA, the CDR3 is TGTGCCAGCAGCCCATCAGGGGCTGGCTACACCTTC. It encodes CASSPSGAGYTF.

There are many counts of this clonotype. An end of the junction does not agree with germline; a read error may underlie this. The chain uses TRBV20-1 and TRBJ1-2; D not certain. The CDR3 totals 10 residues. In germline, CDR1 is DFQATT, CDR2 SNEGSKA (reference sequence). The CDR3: CSAPNSGYTF. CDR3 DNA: TGCAGTGCTCCTAACTCTGGCTACACCTTC.

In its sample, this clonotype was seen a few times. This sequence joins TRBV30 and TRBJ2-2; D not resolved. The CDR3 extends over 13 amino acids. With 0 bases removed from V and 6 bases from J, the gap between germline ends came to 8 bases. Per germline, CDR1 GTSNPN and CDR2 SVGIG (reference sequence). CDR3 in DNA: TGTGCCTGGAGTGTACAAGGACCCGGGGAGCTGTTTTTT. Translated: CAWSVQGPGELFF.

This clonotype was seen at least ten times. CDR3 coding DNA: TGTGCCACCAGCAGAGCAACGAATTCACCCCTCCACTTT. It encodes CATSRATNSPLHF. This chain connects TRBV15 to TRBJ1-6; the D is unclear. This CDR3 has 13 residues. Trimming stripped 1 base from V and 7 bases from J, with 5 bases between. The germline CDR1 and CDR2 sequences are LNHNV and YYDKDF (reference sequence).

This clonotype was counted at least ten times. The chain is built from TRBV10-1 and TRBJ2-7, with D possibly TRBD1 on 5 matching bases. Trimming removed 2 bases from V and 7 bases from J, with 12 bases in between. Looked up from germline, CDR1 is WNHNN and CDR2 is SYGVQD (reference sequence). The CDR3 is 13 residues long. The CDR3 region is CASSETARGEQYF. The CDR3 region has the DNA TGCGCCAGCAGTGAGACAGCTAGGGGTGAGCAGTACTTC.

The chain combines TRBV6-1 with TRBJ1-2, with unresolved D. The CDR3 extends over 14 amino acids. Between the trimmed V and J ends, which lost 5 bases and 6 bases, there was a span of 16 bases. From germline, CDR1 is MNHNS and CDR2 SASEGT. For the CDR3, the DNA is TGTGCCAGCAGTCCGGCGCCGGGATGGGATGGCTACACCTTC. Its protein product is CASSPAPGWDGYTF.

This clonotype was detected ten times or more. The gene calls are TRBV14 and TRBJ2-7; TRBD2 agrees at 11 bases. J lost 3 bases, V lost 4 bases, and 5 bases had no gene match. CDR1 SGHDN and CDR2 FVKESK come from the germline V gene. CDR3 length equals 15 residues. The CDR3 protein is CASSRPTSGNYEQYF. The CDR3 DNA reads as TGTGCCAGCAGCCGCCCGACTAGCGGGAACTACGAGCAGTACTTC.

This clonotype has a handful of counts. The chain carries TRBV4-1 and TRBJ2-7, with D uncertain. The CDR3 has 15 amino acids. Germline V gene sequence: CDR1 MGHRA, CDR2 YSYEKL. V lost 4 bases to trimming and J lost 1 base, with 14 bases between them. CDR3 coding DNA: TGCGCCAGCAGCCCTGGAGTCGCCTTATCCTACGAGCAGTACTTC. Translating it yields CASSPGVALSYEQYF.

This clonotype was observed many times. The CDR3 is CASRDGTSGSNGQYF. CDR3 coding DNA: TGTGCCAGCAGGGACGGGACTAGCGGTTCTAACGGCCAGTACTTC. This rearrangement joins TRBV6-1 to TRBJ2-5; 11 bases fit TRBD2. After removal of 6 bases from V and 10 bases from J, the junction contained 13 bases not matched to a gene. CDR3 length: 15 amino acids. Germline assignment: CDR1 MNHNS and CDR2 SASEGT.